This T cell receptor beta chain originates from a study of blood T cells in healthy people across ages. Study findings and constraints: Naive T cell percentage showed a strong correlation with the diversity of TCR beta.

Through a sample-barcoded 5' primer and a J-beta primer mix, a second PCR was run for roughly 6 to 12 cycles. Individual samples furnished no less than 2.5 million CDR3-containing paired-end reads apiece. One entry per CDR3 protein results from TCRdb running MiXCR on the 5' RACE reads. The data show about 730,000 distinct CDR3 sequences, roughly 45% seen once. V was trimmed by 0 bases and J by 0 bases, leaving 9 bases between them. The CDR3 spans 15 residues. Germline V gives CDR1 SGHRS, CDR2 YFSETQ. Comments on this clonotype: Its antigen remains unidentified.

The TCR comes from a woman aged 60-75 years in good health. The sample taken for sequencing was blood. The V and J genes are TRBV5-1 and TRBJ1-1, with unresolved D. The CDR3 bases are TGCGCCAGCAGCTTGGCCGGCAACCTGAACACTGAAGCTTTCTTT. Translation: CASSLAGNLNTEAFF.